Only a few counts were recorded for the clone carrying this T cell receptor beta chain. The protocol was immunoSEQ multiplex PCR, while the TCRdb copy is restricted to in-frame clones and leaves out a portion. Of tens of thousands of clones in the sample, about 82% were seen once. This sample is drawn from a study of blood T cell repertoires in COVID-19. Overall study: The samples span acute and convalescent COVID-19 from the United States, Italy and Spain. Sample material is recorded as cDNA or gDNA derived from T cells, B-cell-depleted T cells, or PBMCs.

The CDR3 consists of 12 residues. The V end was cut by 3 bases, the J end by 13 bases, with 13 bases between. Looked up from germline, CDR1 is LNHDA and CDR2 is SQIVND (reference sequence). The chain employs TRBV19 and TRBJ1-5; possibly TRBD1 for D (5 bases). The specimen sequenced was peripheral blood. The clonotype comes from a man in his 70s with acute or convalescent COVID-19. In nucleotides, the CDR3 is TGTGCCAGTAGTATCCAGGGCAGGTCGCAGCATTTT. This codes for CASSIQGRSQHF.